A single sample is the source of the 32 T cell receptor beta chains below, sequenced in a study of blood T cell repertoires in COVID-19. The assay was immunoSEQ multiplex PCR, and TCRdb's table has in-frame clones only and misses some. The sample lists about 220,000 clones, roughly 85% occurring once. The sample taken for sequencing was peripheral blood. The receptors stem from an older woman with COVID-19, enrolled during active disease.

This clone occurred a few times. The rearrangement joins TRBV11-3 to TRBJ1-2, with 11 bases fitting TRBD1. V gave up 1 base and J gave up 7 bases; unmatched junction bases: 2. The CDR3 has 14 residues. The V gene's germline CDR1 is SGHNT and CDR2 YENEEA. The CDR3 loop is CASSLGTGGGGYTF. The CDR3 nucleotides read TGTGCCAGCAGCTTAGGGACAGGGGGCGGTGGCTACACCTTC.

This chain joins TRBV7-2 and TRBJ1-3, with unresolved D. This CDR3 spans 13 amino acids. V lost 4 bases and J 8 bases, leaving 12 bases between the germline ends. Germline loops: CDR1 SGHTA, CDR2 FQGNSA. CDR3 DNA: TGTGCCAGCAGCTACAGAATTGACCACACCATATATTTT. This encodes CASSYRIDHTIYF.

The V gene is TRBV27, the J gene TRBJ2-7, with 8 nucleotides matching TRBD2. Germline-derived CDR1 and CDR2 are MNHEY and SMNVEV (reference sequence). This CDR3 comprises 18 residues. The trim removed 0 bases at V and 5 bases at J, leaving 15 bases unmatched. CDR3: CASSLSSGSTRIRNEQYF. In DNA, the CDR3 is TGTGCCAGCAGTTTATCCAGCGGGAGTACCCGGATTCGGAACGAGCAGTACTTC.

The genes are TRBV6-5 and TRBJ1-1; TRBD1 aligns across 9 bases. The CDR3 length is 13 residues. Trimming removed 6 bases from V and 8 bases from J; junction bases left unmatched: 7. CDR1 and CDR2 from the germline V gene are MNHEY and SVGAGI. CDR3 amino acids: CASSYPGQGEAFF. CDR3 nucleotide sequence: TGTGCCAGCAGCTATCCGGGACAGGGCGAAGCTTTCTTT.

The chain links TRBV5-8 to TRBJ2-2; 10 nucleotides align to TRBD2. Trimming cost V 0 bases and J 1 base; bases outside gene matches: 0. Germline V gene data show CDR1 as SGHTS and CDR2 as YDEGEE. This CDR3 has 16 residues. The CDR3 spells CASSLGLAGNTGELFF. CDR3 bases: TGTGCCAGCAGCTTGGGACTAGCGGGGAACACCGGGGAGCTGTTTTTT.

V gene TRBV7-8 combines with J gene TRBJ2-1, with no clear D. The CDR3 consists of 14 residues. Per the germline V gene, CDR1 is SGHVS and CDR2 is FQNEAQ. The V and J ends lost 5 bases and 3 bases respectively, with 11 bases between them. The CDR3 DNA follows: TGTGCCAGCAGCGCTATAAATGGCTACAATGAGCAGTTCTTC. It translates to CASSAINGYNEQFF. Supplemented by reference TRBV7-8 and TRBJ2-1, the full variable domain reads GAGVSQSPRYKVAKRGQDVALRCDPISGHVSLFWYQQALGQGPEFLTYFQNEAQLDKSGLPSDRFFAERPEGSVSTLKIQRTQQEDSAVYLCASSAINGYNEQFFGPGTRLTVL.

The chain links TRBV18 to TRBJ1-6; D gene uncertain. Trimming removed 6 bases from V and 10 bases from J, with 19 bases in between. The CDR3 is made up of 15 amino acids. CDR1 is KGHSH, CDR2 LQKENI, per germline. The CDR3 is CASSPPAGGWSPLHF. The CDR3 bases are TGTGCCAGCTCCCCCCCTGCAGGTGGATGGTCACCCCTCCACTTT.

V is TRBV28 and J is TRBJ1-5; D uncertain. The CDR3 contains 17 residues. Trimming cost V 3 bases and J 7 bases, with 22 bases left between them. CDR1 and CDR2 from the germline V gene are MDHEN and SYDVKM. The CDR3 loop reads CASSFQLAGGPRQPQHF. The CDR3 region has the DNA TGTGCCAGCAGTTTCCAACTAGCGGGAGGGCCGAGACAGCCCCAGCATTTT.

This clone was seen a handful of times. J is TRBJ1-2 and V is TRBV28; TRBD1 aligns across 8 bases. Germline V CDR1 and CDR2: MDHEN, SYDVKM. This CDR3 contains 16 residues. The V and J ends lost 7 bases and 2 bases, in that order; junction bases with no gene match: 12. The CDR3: CASTLGNRGKNYGYTF. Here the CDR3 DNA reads TGTGCCAGCACCTTGGGTAACAGGGGGAAGAACTATGGCTACACCTTC.

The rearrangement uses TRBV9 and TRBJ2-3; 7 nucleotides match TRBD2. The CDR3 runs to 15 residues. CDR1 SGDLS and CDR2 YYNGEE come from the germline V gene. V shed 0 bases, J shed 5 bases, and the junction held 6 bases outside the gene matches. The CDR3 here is CASSVAPGGVDTQYF. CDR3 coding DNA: TGTGCCAGCAGCGTAGCTCCGGGAGGAGTAGATACGCAGTATTTT.

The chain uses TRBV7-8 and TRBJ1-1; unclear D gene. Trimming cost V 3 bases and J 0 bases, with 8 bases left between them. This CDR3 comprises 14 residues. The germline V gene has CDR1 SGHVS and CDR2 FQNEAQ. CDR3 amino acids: CASSFPSVNTEAFF. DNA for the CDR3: TGTGCCAGCAGCTTTCCTTCGGTGAACACTGAAGCTTTCTTT.

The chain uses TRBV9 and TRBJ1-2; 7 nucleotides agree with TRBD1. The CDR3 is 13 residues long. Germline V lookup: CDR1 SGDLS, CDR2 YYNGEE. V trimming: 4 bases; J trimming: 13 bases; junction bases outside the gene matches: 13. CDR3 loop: CASSLGQPSGCTF. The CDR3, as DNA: TGTGCCAGCAGCTTGGGACAGCCTTCGGGGTGCACCTTC.

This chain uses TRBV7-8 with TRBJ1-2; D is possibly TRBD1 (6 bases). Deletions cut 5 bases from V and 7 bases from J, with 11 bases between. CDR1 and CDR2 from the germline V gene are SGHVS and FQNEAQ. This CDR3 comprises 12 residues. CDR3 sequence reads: CASSPPGAGYTF. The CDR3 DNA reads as TGTGCCAGCAGCCCTCCAGGGGCTGGCTACACCTTC.

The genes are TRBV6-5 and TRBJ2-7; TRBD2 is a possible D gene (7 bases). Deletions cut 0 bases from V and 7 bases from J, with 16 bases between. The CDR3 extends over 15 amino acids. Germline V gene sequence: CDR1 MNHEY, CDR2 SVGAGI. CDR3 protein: CASSYSAGRGSEQYF. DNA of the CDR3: TGTGCCAGCAGTTACTCCGCTGGGAGGGGGTCTGAGCAGTACTTC.

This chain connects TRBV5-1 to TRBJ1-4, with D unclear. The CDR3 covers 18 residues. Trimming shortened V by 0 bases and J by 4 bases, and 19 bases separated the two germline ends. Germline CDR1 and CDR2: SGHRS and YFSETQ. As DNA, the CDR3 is TGCGCCAGCAGCTTGGTCCCTAGAGTTGCAGGAGGTAATGAAAAACTGTTTTTT. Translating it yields CASSLVPRVAGGNEKLFF.

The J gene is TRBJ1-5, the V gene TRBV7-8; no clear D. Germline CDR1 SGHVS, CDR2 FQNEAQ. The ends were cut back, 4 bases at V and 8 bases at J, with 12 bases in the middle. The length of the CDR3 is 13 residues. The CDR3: CASSSTRVEPQHF. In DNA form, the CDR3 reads TGTGCCAGCAGCTCGACGAGGGTGGAGCCCCAGCATTTT.

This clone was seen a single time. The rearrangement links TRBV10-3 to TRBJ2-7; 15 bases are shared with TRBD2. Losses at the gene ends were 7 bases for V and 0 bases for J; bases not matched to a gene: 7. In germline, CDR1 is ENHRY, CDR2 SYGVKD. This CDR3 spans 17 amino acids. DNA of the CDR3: TGTGCCATCAAACCCGGGACTAGCGGGGGGCACTCCTACGAGCAGTACTTC. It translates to CAIKPGTSGGHSYEQYF.

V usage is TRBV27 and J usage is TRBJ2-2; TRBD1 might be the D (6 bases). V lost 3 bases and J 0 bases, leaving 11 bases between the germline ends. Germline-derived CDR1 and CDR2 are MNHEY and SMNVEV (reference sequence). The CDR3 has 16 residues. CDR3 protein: CASSFFGTSNTGELFF. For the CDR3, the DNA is TGTGCCAGCAGTTTTTTTGGGACATCGAACACCGGGGAGCTGTTTTTT.

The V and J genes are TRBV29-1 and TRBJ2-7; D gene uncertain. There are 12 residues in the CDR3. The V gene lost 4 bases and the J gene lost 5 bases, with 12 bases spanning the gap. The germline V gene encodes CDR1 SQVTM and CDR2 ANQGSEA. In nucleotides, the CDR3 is TGCAGCGTTGTGGAATCTGGGCACGAGCAGTACTTC. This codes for CSVVESGHEQYF.

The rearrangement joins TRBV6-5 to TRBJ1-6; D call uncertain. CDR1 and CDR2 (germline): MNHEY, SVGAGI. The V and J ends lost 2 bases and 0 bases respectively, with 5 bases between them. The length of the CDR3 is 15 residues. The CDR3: CASSYGRSYNSPLHF. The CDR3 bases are TGTGCCAGCAGTTACGGGCGCTCCTATAATTCACCCCTCCACTTT.

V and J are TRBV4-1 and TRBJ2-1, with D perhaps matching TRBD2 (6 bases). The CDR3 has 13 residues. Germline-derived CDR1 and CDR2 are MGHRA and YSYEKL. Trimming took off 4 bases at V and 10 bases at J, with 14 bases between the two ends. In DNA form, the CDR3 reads TGCGCCAGCAGCCGCGGGACGGGGTTGGAGCAGTTCTTC. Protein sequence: CASSRGTGLEQFF.

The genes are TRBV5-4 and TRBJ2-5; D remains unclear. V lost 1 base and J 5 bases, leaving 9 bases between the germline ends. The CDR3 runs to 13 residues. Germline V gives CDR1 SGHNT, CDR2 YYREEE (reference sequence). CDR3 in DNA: TGTGCCAGCAGCTTGTGGTTTCAGGAGACCCAGTACTTC. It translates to CASSLWFQETQYF.

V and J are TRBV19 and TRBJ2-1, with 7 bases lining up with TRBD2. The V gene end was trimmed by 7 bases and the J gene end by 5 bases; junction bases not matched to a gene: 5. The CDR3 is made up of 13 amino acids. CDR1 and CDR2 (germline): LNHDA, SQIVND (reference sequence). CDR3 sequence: CASKGLADNEQFF. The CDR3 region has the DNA TGTGCCAGTAAAGGGCTAGCGGACAATGAGCAGTTCTTC.

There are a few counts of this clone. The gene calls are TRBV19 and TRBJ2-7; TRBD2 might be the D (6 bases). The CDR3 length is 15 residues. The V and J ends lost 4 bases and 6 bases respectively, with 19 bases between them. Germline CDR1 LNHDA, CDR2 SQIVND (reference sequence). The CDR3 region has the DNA TGTGCCAGTAGTAACGGGTTGGGGGGTTTGGGCGAGCAGTACTTC. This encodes CASSNGLGGLGEQYF.

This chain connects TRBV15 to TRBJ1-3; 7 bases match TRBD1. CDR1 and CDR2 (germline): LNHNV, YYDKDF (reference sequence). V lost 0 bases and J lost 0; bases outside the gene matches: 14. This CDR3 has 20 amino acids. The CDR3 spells CATSRDGRTGRAYSGNTIYF. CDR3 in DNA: TGTGCCACCAGCAGAGATGGGAGGACAGGACGAGCCTACTCTGGAAACACCATATATTTT.

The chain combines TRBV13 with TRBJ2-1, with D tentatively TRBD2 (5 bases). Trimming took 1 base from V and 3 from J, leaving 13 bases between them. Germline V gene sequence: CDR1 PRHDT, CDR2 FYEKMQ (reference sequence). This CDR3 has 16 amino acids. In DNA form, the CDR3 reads TGTGCCAGCAGCTTAGCCGGGCGGGTTGGCTACAATGAGCAGTTCTTC. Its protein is CASSLAGRVGYNEQFF. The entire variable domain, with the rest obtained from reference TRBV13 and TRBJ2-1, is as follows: AAGVIQSPRHLIKEKRETATLKCYPIPRHDTVYWYQQGPGQDPQFLISFYEKMQSDKGSIPDRFSAQQFSDYHSELNMSSLELGDSALYFCASSLAGRVGYNEQFFGPGTRLTVL.

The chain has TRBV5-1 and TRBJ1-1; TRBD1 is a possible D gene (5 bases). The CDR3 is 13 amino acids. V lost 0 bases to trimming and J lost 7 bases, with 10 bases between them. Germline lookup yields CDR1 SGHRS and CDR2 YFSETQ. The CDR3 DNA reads TGCGCCAGCAGCTTGGAAGGTCAGGGTGAAGCTTTCTTT. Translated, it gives CASSLEGQGEAFF.

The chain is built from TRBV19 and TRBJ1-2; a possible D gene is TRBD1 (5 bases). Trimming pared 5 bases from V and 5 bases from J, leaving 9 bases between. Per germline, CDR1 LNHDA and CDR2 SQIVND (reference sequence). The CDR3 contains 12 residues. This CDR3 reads CASSFAGYGYTF. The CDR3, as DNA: TGTGCCAGTAGTTTCGCAGGGTATGGCTACACCTTC. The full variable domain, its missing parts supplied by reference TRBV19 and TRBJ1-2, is DGGITQSPKYLFRKEGQNVTLSCEQNLNHDAMYWYRQDPGQGLRLIYYSQIVNDFQKGDIAEGYSVSREKKESFPLTVTSAQKNPTAFYLCASSFAGYGYTFGSGTRLTVV.

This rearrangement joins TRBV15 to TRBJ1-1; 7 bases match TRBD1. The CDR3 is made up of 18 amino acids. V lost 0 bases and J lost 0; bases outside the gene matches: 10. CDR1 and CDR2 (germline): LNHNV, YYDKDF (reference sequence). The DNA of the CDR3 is TGTGCCACCAGCAGAGATCTGGAGACAGGGCCCATGAACACTGAAGCTTTCTTT. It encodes CATSRDLETGPMNTEAFF.

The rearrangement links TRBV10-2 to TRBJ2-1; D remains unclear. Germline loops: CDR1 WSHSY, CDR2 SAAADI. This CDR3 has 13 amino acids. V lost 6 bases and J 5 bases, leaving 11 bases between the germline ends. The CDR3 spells CASSGYVDNEQFF. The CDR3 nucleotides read TGCGCCAGCAGCGGGTACGTAGACAATGAGCAGTTCTTC.

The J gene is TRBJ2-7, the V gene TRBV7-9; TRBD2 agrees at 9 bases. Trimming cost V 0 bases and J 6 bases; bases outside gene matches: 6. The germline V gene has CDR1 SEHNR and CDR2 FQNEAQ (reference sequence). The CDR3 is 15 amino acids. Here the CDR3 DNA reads TGTGCCAGCAGCTTAGCTAGCGGGAGTATCGGCGAGCAGTACTTC. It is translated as CASSLASGSIGEQYF.

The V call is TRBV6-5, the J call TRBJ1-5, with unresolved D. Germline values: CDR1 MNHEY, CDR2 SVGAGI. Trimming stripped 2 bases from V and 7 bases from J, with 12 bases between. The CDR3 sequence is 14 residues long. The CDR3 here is CASSYEAGGQPQHF. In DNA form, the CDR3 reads TGTGCCAGCAGTTACGAAGCAGGTGGACAGCCCCAGCATTTT.